This T cell receptor beta chain was sequenced for a study of T cell repertoires in cytomegalovirus infection. As for the study in general: Both a matching HLA type and CMV infection were indicated by public TCR beta signatures.

TCRdb itself ran the reads through MiXCR, one entry per CDR3 protein. This table holds 650,000 to 900,000 distinct CDR3 sequences, roughly 28% found once. Details on this clonotype: Its matching antigen is unknown.

This CDR3 is 14 amino acids long. V was trimmed by 5 bases and J by 2 bases, leaving 13 bases between them. The germline V gene encodes CDR1 LNHDA and CDR2 SQIVND (reference sequence). Regarding the study as a whole: In two of eight donors, the top clonotype was HLA-C-restricted CMV-specific. Carriers of CMV and the relevant HLA type were discriminated by public TCR beta frequency.

The sequencing here drew on cultured CD8+ T cells from PBMCs, taken from culture after CMV antigen stimulation. The V call is TRBV19, the J call TRBJ2-7; TRBD2 might be the D (6 bases). This receptor was taken from a human donor in good health (CMV status not recorded). Some clones in this sample may be carry-over from other donors' samples. In DNA form, the CDR3 reads TGTGCCAGTAGTCCTCTTGCGGGGACCTACGAGCAGTACTTC. It codes for CASSPLAGTYEQYF.